Listed below are T cell receptor beta chains from one sample, sequenced in a study of T cells after yellow fever vaccination. TCRdb passed the 5' RACE reads through MiXCR, listing each CDR3 protein once. The data contain 200,000 to 300,000 distinct CDR3 sequences, 13% of them singletons. Sequences were derived from CD4+ T cells sorted from PBMCs, sampled 45 days after the yellow fever booster vaccination. These receptors came from a man younger than 40 who received the YFV17D yellow fever vaccine. Each CDR3 is given with its conserved first and last residue. D genes are given only for firm matches. Rows give clone size only sometimes, using once, few, many, or a class for an expanded clone.

>few|TRBJ2-1|TRBD2|TRBV20-1
TGCAGCTTTACTAGCGGGAGTTTCGGTGAGCAGTTCTTC
CSFTSGSFGEQFF
>few|TRBJ2-1|TRBD2|TRBV5-1
TGCGCCAGCAGCTTGTCCGAACTAGCGGGAGTAAATGTAGGGCAGTTCTTC
CASSLSELAGVNVGQFF
>few|TRBJ2-2|-|TRBV20-1
TGCAGTGCATTAGGAGTACACACCGGGGAGCTGTTTTTT
CSALGVHTGELFF
>-|TRBJ2-5|-|TRBV19
TGTGCCAGCGCCGGACAAGTGAACCAAGAGACCCAGTACTTC
CASAGQVNQETQYF
>few|TRBJ1-1|-|TRBV6-1
TGTGCCAGCAGTGTTGAGGGGGACACTGAAGCTTTCTTT
CASSVEGDTEAFF
>-|TRBJ2-2|TRBD2|TRBV5-8
TGTGCCAGCAGCTTGGACCCTAGCGGAAACACCGGGGAGCTGTTTTTT
CASSLDPSGNTGELFF
>-|TRBJ2-5|-|TRBV7-2
TGTGCCAGCAGAGCTCCGGCTAGGCCGGAGACCCAGTACTTC
CASRAPARPETQYF
>-|TRBJ1-1|-|TRBV28
TGTGCCAGCAGAATCCCTGGACAGCCGAACACTGAAGCTTTCTTT
CASRIPGQPNTEAFF
>-|TRBJ2-1|-|TRBV7-6
TGTGCCAGCAGCATACCGGGACGGGGAAGCGGTGAGCAGTTCTTC
CASSIPGRGSGEQFF
>many|TRBJ1-5|-|TRBV12-3/TRBV12-4
TGTGCCAGCAGTCTTGCGGACACCAATCAGCCCCAGCATTTT
CASSLADTNQPQHF
>few|TRBJ1-2|TRBD1|TRBV7-3
TGTGCCAGCAGCTTAACCACCACAGGGGTTCACACCTTC
CASSLTTTGVHTF
>many|TRBJ2-1|TRBD1|TRBV20-1
TGCAGTGCTAACTCCGGGACAGGGGGCCGTGGGAATGAGCAGTTCTTC
CSANSGTGGRGNEQFF
>few|TRBJ1-2|-|TRBV11-2
TGTGCCAGCAGCCCGGGGTTCTATGGCTACACCTTC
CASSPGFYGYTF
>-|TRBJ1-4|TRBD1|TRBV6-1
TGTGCCAGTGCCGGGACAGGGGGATTTAGCGGTGAAAAACTGTTTTTT
CASAGTGGFSGEKLFF
>-|TRBJ1-5|-|TRBV7-9
TGTGCCGGACAACAAAGCAATCAGCCCCAGCATTTT
CAGQQSNQPQHF
>many|TRBJ2-4|TRBD2|TRBV5-6
TGTGCCAGCAGCCCCCGGGACTATCTTAACATTCAGTACTTC
CASSPRDYLNIQYF
>many|TRBJ2-5|-|TRBV4-1
TGCGCCAGCAGCCAAGATGAACGGACCCAGTACTTC
CASSQDERTQYF
>-|TRBJ1-1|TRBD1|TRBV3-1
TGTGCCAGCAGCCTCACAGGGGGGATCACTGAAGCTTTCTTT
CASSLTGGITEAFF
>few|TRBJ2-7|-|TRBV18
TGTGCCAGCTCACCACCGGGGCAATCGAGCGAGCAGTACTTC
CASSPPGQSSEQYF
>few|TRBJ2-1|-|TRBV20-1
TGCAGTGCTATCCCGTGGCCTGAGCAGTTCTTC
CSAIPWPEQFF
>few|TRBJ2-2|-|TRBV18
TGTGCCAGCTCACCAGACTCGACCGGGGAGCTGTTTTTT
CASSPDSTGELFF
>-|TRBJ1-6|-|TRBV27
TGTGCCAGCAGTTTTGCCCGCTATAATTCACCCCTCCACTTT
CASSFARYNSPLHF
>few|TRBJ1-6|TRBD1|TRBV5-1
TGCGCCAGCAGCTTGGAAGGGACAGGGGGTTTTTCACCCCTCCACTTT
CASSLEGTGGFSPLHF
>few|TRBJ2-7|TRBD1|TRBV28
TGTGCCAGCAGCCGACCGGGACAGACGACCTACGAGCAGTACTTC
CASSRPGQTTYEQYF
>-|TRBJ2-1|-|TRBV6-2/TRBV6-3
TGTGCCAGCAGTTACGTGGGGAGTACCTACAATGAGCAGTTCTTC
CASSYVGSTYNEQFF
>many|TRBJ2-1|-|TRBV4-3
TGCGCCAGCAGCCAGGACGGGACTCCAACACCTAAGCAGTTCTTC
CASSQDGTPTPKQFF